What follows describes a single TCR beta chain. The data derive from a study of blood T cell repertoires in COVID-19. About the research overall: Material from acute and convalescent COVID-19 was sourced from the United States, Italy and Spain. Sample material is recorded as cDNA or gDNA derived from T cells, B-cell-depleted T cells, or PBMCs.

Seattle patients were enrolled during active infection and followed longitudinally. Methods used by the authors: Using reference gene primer amplification, nucleated cell counts were estimated. The table came from immunoSEQ multiplex PCR; TCRdb's copy has only in-frame clones and leaves some out. That table furnishes V, J and clone size, whereas the DNA furnished D and trimming. The sample lists around 270,000 clones, 75% to 95% seen once, with approximately 2.6% in the top ten. V dropped 3 bases and J dropped 8 bases, with 13 bases sitting between them. The CDR3 loop spans 13 amino acids. Germline CDR1 PRHDT, CDR2 FYEKMQ (reference sequence).

The sample taken for sequencing was peripheral blood. This receptor was taken from a person aged 18 to 35 with COVID-19, enrolled during active disease. J is TRBJ1-2 and V is TRBV13; D remains unclear. The CDR3 protein is CASSLGSRRGYTF. CDR3 nucleotide sequence: TGTGCCAGCAGCTTGGGCAGCCGTCGGGGCTACACCTTC.